This TCR beta chain originates from a study of kidney transplant recipient with SARS-CoV-2 infection. The germline V gene encodes CDR1 LGHNT and CDR2 FRNRAP. V was clipped by 3 bases and J by 0 bases, with 6 bases between them. The CDR3 runs 14 residues. This clonotype was found many times. TCRdb reanalysed the reads using MiXCR and keeps one entry per CDR3 protein. In the table there are under 300,000 distinct CDR3 sequences, around 30% of which are singletons. The clonotype originates from a male patient aged 30 to 40 who had COVID-19 and was a kidney transplant recipient. The T cells may come from the graft donor. Sequencing was performed on a blood sample, taken at baseline and between days 110 and 120 from a kidney transplant recipient. V is TRBV12-5 and J is TRBJ2-1; D not certain. The CDR3 reads CASGFWSSYNEQFF. The CDR3 DNA sequence: TGTGCTAGTGGTTTCTGGAGCTCCTACAATGAGCAGTTCTTC.